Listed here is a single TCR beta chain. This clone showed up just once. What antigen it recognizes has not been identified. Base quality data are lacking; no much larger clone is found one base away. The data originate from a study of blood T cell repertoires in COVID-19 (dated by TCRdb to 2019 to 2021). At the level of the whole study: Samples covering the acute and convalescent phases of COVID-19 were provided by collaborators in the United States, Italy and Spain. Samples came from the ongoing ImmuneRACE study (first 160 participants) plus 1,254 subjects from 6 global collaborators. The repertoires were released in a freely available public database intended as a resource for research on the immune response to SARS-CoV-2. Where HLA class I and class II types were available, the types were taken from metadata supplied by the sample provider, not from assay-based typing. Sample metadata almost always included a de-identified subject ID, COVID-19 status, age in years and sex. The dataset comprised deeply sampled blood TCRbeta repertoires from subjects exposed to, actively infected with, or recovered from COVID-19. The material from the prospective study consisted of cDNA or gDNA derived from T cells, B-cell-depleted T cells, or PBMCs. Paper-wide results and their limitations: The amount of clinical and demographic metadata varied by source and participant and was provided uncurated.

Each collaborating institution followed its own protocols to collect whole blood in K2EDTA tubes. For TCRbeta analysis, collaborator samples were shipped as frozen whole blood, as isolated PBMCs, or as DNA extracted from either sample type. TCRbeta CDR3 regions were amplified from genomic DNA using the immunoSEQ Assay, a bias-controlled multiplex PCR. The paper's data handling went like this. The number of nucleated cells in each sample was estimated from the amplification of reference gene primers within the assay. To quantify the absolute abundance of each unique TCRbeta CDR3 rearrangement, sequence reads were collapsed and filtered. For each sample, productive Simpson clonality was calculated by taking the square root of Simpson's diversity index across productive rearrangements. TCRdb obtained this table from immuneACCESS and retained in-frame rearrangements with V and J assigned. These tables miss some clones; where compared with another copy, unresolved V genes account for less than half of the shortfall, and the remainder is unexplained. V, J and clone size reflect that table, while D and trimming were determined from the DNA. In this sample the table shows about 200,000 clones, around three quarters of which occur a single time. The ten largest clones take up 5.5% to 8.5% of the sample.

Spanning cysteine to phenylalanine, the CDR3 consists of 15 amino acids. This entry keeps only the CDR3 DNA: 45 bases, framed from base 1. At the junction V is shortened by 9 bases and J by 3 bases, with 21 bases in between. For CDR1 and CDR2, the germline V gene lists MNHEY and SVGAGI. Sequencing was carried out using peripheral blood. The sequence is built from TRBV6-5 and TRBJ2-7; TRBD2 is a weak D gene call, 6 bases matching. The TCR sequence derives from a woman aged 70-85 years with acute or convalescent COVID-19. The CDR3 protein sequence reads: CASKAGPGGIYEQYF. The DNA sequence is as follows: TGTGCCAGTAAGGCGGGACCTGGAGGGATCTACGAGCAGTACTTC.